This TCR beta chain was sequenced for a study of blood T cell repertoires in COVID-19. Overall study: COVID-19 samples from acute and convalescent phases originated in the United States, Italy and Spain.

Some clones are missing from TCRdb's copy, which holds only in-frame ones; the method was immunoSEQ multiplex PCR. The table includes 150,000 to 180,000 clones, more than 80% detected once. This CDR3 has 14 amino acids. V shed 4 bases and J shed 2 bases, with 12 bases lying between them. Per the germline V gene, CDR1 is LNHDA and CDR2 is SQIVND (reference sequence). This chain joins TRBV19 and TRBJ2-7; D might be TRBD1 (6 bases). This TCR came from a man aged 50 or older with acute or convalescent COVID-19. Input material: peripheral blood. CDR3 region: CASSTWDTTYEQYF. CDR3 DNA sequence: TGTGCCAGTAGTACCTGGGACACAACCTACGAGCAGTACTTC. The entire variable domain, with the rest obtained from reference TRBV19 and TRBJ2-7, is as follows: DGGITQSPKYLFRKEGQNVTLSCEQNLNHDAMYWYRQDPGQGLRLIYYSQIVNDFQKGDIAEGYSVSREKKESFPLTVTSAQKNPTAFYLCASSTWDTTYEQYFGPGTRLTVT.